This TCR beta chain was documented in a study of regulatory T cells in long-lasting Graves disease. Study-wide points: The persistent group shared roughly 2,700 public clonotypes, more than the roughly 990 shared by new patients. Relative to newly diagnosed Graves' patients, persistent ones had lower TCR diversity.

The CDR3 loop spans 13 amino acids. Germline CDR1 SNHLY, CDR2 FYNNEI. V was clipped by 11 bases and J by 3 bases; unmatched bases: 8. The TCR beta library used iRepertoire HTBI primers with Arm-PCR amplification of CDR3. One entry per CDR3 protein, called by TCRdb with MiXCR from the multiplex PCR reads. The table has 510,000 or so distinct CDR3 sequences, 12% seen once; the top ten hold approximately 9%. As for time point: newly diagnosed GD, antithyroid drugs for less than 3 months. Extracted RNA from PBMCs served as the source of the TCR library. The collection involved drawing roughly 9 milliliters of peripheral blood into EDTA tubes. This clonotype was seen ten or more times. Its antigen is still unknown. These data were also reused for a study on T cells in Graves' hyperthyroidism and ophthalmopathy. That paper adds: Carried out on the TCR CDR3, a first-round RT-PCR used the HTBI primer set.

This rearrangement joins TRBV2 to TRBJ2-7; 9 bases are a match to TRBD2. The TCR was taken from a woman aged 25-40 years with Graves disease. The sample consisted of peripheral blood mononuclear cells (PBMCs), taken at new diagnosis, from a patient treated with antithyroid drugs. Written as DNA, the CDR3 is TGTGCCCTCTTAGCGGGAGTGGGCTACGAGCAGTACTTC. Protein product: CALLAGVGYEQYF.